What follows describes a single T cell receptor beta chain. Its specific antigen is unknown. There are no base qualities to consult, and no much larger clone falls within one base. These data are taken from a study of graft-versus-host responses after intestinal transplantation (dated by TCRdb to about 2021). About the full investigation: The transplants that recipients received were multivisceral, liver-intestinal, or isolated intestinal. Every recipient was given anti-thymocyte globulin induction, then maintenance tacrolimus and steroids for 3 to 4 years. After intestinal transplantation, graft-versus-host and host-versus-graft alloreactive T cell clones were followed in the graft, circulation and bone marrow using bulk TCR-beta CDR3 sequencing. To identify alloreactive clones, pre-transplant mixed lymphocyte reaction products were sequenced and compared with unstimulated pre-transplant donor and recipient T cells. The cohort enrolled under 25 intestinal transplant recipients including one retransplant, and 3 patients lacking pretransplant specimens were excluded. Donor T cell macrochimerism was defined as a peak of at least 4% donor T cells among recipient peripheral blood mononuclear cells. Rather than being sequenced by the commercial service, samples from a few later patients were sequenced in-house on an Illumina MiSeq and processed with MiXCR. Overall results and qualifications from the work: The conclusions were limited by the relatively low number and heterogeneity of the intestinal transplant patients. GvH clones turned up in recipient bone marrow, with some appearing earlier in ileal mucosa or blood, a pattern consistent with an intestinal mucosal origin. Peak levels of circulating GvH clones were associated with declines in HvG clones early after transplant. Patients with donor T cell macrochimerism had high GvH to HvG T cell clonal ratios in their allografts.

Spanning cysteine to phenylalanine, the CDR3 consists of 19 amino acids. Here the CDR3 DNA is all that survives: 57 bases in frame from base 1. Germline trimming: 3 bases from V, 0 bases from J; junction bases outside gene matches: 7. Based on the germline V gene, the CDR1 and CDR2 sequences are SNHLY and FYNNEI. The time point tag for this specimen amounts to: cells obtained before transplantation from donor or recipient. CD3+CD4+ and CD3+CD8+ populations were FACS-sorted from unstimulated pre-transplant donor and recipient cells taken from spleen or lymph nodes. Receptor amplification or capture employed the immunoSEQ multiplex PCR assay. In most patients, genomic DNA was isolated using the Qiagen DNeasy Blood and Tissue Kit and sent frozen to Adaptive Biotechnologies for TCR sequencing. For most patients, genomic DNA was subjected to high-throughput TCR-beta CDR3 sequencing by Adaptive Biotechnologies. On the study's bioinformatics: TCR sequencing data for 18 patients were retrieved from Adaptive's ImmunoSEQ software; a few other patients were processed with MiXCR and VDJtools. CD4 versus CD8 sorting errors were corrected by removing sequences found in both subsets at a frequency ratio below 5:1. CDR3 nucleotide sequences shared by donor and recipient were removed because the origin of these sequences could not be assigned. Alloreactive clones required at least 2-fold expansion over unstimulated cells and minimum CFSE-low frequency of 0.002% (template counts) or 0.001% (read counts). Clones detected in sequenced pre-transplant spleen, lymph node, or MLR CFSE-low populations of the donor or recipient were defined as mappable. The cumulative frequency of alloreactive clones was calculated as a percentage of all sequences, weighted by copy number. TCRdb's version of the immuneACCESS table is confined to in-frame rearrangements and falls short of the full clone set. An unresolved V gene accounts for under half of the shortfall where checked; the remainder is of unknown origin. From that table come the V and J calls and clone size; the DNA was used to work out D and trimming. This sample has 65,000 to 90,000 clones in its table, and around 92% of those were observed once. The ten most abundant clones make up around 0.44% of the sample.

The receptor's source is a human donor who was the organ donor for an intestinal transplant. The rearranged segments are TRBV2 and TRBJ2-6; 11 central bases correspond to TRBD2. Sample: unstimulated CD8+ T cells sorted from spleen or lymph node cells, taken before transplant. In nucleotides, the sequence is TGTGCCAGCAGTGAGTCCCTAGCGGGGGGACCCTCTGGGGCCAACGTCCTGACTTTC. Translated, it reads CASSESLAGGPSGANVLTF.